This TCR beta chain is from a study of preoperative IRX-2 immunotherapy in early breast cancer. The table came from immunoSEQ multiplex PCR; TCRdb's copy has only in-frame clones and leaves some out. The profile covers roughly 13,000 clones, with roughly 93% appearing a single time and approximately 30% taken by the ten largest. Germline V gives CDR1 SEHNR, CDR2 FQNEAQ (reference sequence). V shed 3 bases and J shed 3 bases, with 10 bases lying between them. The CDR3 is 14 residues long. Treatment meaning: preoperative locoregional IRX-2 cytokine immunotherapy. Patients received preoperative, locoregional IRX-2 cytokine immunotherapy in a phase Ib study.

Sampling was carried out from a patient treated with IRX-2 immunotherapy. The chain employs TRBV7-9 and TRBJ2-3; D is unclear. The receptor comes from a human donor with breast cancer. The CDR3 DNA reads TGTGCCAGCAGCTTCCGCGGAGATACAGATACGCAGTATTTT. It is translated as CASSFRGDTDTQYF.